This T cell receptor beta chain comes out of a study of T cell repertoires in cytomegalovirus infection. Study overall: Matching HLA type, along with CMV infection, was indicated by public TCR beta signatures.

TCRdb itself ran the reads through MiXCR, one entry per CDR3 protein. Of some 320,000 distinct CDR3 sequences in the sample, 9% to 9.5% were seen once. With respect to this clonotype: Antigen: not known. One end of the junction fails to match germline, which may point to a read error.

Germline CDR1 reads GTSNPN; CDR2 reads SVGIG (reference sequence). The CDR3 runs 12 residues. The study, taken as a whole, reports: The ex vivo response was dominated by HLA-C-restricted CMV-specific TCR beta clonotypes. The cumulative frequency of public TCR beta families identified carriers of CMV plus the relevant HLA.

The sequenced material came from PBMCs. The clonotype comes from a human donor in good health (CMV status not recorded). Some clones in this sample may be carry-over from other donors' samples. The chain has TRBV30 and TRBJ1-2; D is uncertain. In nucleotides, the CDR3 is TGTGCCTGGAGTGTACTAGCCGAAGGACTGAACTTC. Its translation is CAWSVLAEGLNF.